Listed here are 15 T cell receptor beta chains from one sample, sequenced in a study of OX40 agonist ivuxolimab in advanced cancers. Libraries were prepared by immunoSEQ multiplex PCR; TCRdb keeps only in-frame clonotypes and omits some of them. The table records about 52,000 clones, roughly 90% of them present only once. The sequenced sample was CD4+ or CD8+ T cells sorted from blood, obtained in a trial of the OX40 agonist ivuxolimab. The source is an adult with an advanced solid tumor such as melanoma, head and neck, liver or kidney cancer.

The J gene is TRBJ2-1, the V gene TRBV9; 13 bases match TRBD2. The CDR3 covers 20 residues. V lost 4 bases and J lost 3; bases outside the gene matches: 16. CDR1 SGDLS and CDR2 YYNGEE come from the germline V gene. CDR3 nucleotides: TGTGCCAGCAGCACTCAATCCGGGACTAGCGGGGCCTTCTACTACAATGAGCAGTTCTTC. This encodes CASSTQSGTSGAFYYNEQFF.

The chain is built from TRBV5-8 and TRBJ2-5; either TRBD1 or TRBD2 may supply D (6 bases each). Germline V gene sequence: CDR1 SGHTS, CDR2 YDEGEE. The germline V and J ends were trimmed by 0 bases and 4 bases, with 10 bases remaining between them. The CDR3 consists of 14 residues. The CDR3 is CASSLEGGGETQYF. DNA for the CDR3: TGTGCCAGCAGCTTGGAGGGGGGTGGAGAGACCCAGTACTTC.

This chain joins TRBV5-1 and TRBJ2-7, with a weak D call TRBD1 (6 bases). The CDR3 runs to 15 residues. CDR1 is SGHRS and CDR2 is YFSETQ in the germline V gene. Trimming removed 0 bases at V and 3 bases at J, with 13 bases between. In DNA form, the CDR3 reads TGCGCCAGCAGCTTGGTCCCCCTACAGGGCTACGAGCAGTACTTC. Its translation: CASSLVPLQGYEQYF.

V gene TRBV27 combines with J gene TRBJ2-3, with D tentatively TRBD1 (5 bases). This CDR3 spans 14 amino acids. Germline V gives CDR1 MNHEY, CDR2 SMNVEV (reference sequence). V was shortened by 2 bases and J by 6 bases, with 12 bases between the two germline ends. CDR3 region: CASSLNRIRDTQYF. The CDR3 region has the DNA TGTGCCAGCAGTTTAAACAGGATTCGGGATACGCAGTATTTT.

V and J are TRBV6-5 and TRBJ2-3; D uncertain. Looked up from germline, CDR1 is MNHEY and CDR2 is SVGAGI. Trimming removed 4 bases at V and 5 bases at J, with 16 bases between. CDR3 length equals 15 residues. CDR3 sequence (DNA): TGTGCCAGCAGTTTGGATAGTGGAGTTGTAGATACGCAGTATTTT. Translating gives CASSLDSGVVDTQYF.

V and J are TRBV9 and TRBJ1-1; 7 nucleotides match TRBD1. This CDR3 is 15 amino acids long. In germline, CDR1 is SGDLS, CDR2 YYNGEE. The J segment lost 2 bases and the V segment lost 1 base, leaving 5 bases of the junction unmatched. The CDR3 DNA sequence: TGTGCCAGCAGCGTACCGGGACAGATAAACACTGAAGCTTTCTTT. Residues: CASSVPGQINTEAFF.

V is TRBV9 and J is TRBJ2-2; D is perhaps TRBD1 (6 bases). Germline CDR1 is SGDLS and CDR2 is YYNGEE. V shed 3 bases and J shed 6 bases, with 15 bases lying between them. CDR3 length equals 15 residues. DNA for the CDR3: TGTGCCAGCAGCGCCACGACAGGTCTTCCCGGGGAGCTGTTTTTT. Protein: CASSATTGLPGELFF.

The rearrangement links TRBV7-7 to TRBJ1-2, with D uncertain. Germline assignment: CDR1 SSHAT and CDR2 FNYEAQ (reference sequence). The CDR3 spans 13 residues. The ends were cut back, 1 base at V and 2 bases at J, with 5 bases in the middle. CDR3 amino acids: CASSLEQNYGYTF. In DNA, the CDR3 is TGTGCCAGCAGCTTAGAACAGAACTATGGCTACACCTTC. The full variable domain, in which reference TRBV7-7 and TRBJ1-2 provide the parts outside the CDR3, is GAGVSQSPRYKVTKRGQDVTLRCDPISSHATLYWYQQALGQGPEFLTYFNYEAQPDKSGLPSDRFSAERPEGSISTLTIQRTEQRDSAMYRCASSLEQNYGYTFGSGTRLTVV.

The chain joins TRBV19 to TRBJ1-4; D is ambiguous. The CDR3 has 14 amino acids. Germline V lookup: CDR1 LNHDA, CDR2 SQIVND (reference sequence). Trimming removed 3 bases at V and 6 bases at J, with 11 bases between. DNA for the CDR3: TGTGCCAGTAGTATTGAGTCCTCATATGAAAAACTGTTTTTT. It encodes CASSIESSYEKLFF.

The chain uses TRBV5-1 and TRBJ1-4, with a tentative D call TRBD1 (6 bases). There are 14 residues in the CDR3. V lost 7 bases and J 3 bases, leaving 13 bases between the germline ends. The germline V gene has CDR1 SGHRS and CDR2 YFSETQ. CDR3 nucleotide sequence: TGCGCCAGCGCGACCGGGACACCTAATGAAAAACTGTTTTTT. Its protein product is CASATGTPNEKLFF.

The rearrangement links TRBV7-2 to TRBJ1-2; 7 nucleotides line up with TRBD1. V shed 1 base and J 9 bases; nucleotides not matched to a gene: 2. Per the germline V gene, CDR1 is SGHTA and CDR2 is FQGNSA. The length of the CDR3 is 12 residues. The CDR3 region has the DNA TGTGCCAGCAGCTTAGGCAGGGGGAGCTACACCTTC. Protein product: CASSLGRGSYTF.

V is TRBV2 and J is TRBJ2-1; 8 nucleotides line up with TRBD2. CDR1 and CDR2 from the germline V gene are SNHLY and FYNNEI. V dropped 10 bases and J dropped 5; count of bases not matched to a gene: 13. The CDR3 has 15 residues. The CDR3 is CAIQNSGRGDNEQFF. CDR3 nucleotide sequence: TGTGCCATCCAAAATAGCGGGCGGGGGGACAATGAGCAGTTCTTC. The complete variable domain, with remaining parts taken from reference TRBV2 and TRBJ2-1, reads EPEVTQTPSHQVTQMGQEVILRCVPISNHLYFYWYRQILGQKVEFLVSFYNNEISEKSEIFDDQFSVERPDGSNFTLKIRSTKLEDSAMYFCAIQNSGRGDNEQFFGPGTRLTVL.

V usage is TRBV18 and J usage is TRBJ1-3, with D tentatively TRBD1 (5 bases). The CDR3 is made up of 16 amino acids. Trimming stripped 4 bases from V and 0 bases from J, with 13 bases between. Germline CDR1 and CDR2: KGHSH and LQKENI. The CDR3, as DNA: TGTGCCAGCTCACTGGGGACGGGGAGCTCTGGAAACACCATATATTTT. It codes for CASSLGTGSSGNTIYF.

V and J are TRBV14 and TRBJ1-4; 8 nucleotides align to TRBD1. Losses at the gene ends were 1 base for V and 7 bases for J; bases not matched to a gene: 8. The germline gives CDR1 SGHDN, CDR2 FVKESK. The CDR3 spans 16 residues. DNA for the CDR3: TGTGCCAGCAGCCAAGGCGTACAGGGGGGTATTGAAAAACTGTTTTTT. This sequence encodes CASSQGVQGGIEKLFF.

This chain joins TRBV5-1 and TRBJ1-6; no clear D gene. The CDR3 sequence is 13 residues long. V was cut by 1 base and J by 8 bases, with 7 bases left in between. In germline, CDR1 is SGHRS, CDR2 YFSETQ. In nucleotides, the CDR3 is TGCGCCAGCAGCTTGACCCACGATTCACCCCTCCACTTT. It translates to CASSLTHDSPLHF.